The next 22 T cell receptor beta chains were all read from a single sample in a study of identical twins. TCRdb reanalysed the 5' RACE reads using MiXCR and keeps one entry per CDR3 protein. Of more than 200,000 distinct CDR3 sequences in the sample, roughly 10% were seen once. Material for sequencing was memory (CD45RO+) T cells sorted from blood. Receptors were obtained from a woman aged 18-29 years in good health.

The rearrangement links TRBV5-1 to TRBJ1-1; no clear D gene. CDR3 length: 11 residues. Per germline, CDR1 SGHRS and CDR2 YFSETQ. The V end lost 0 bases, the J end lost 10 bases, and 7 bases lay between the germline ends. CDR3 DNA: TGCGCCAGCAGCTTGGGGCAGATAGCTTTCTTT. It is translated as CASSLGQIAFF.

This chain uses TRBV19 with TRBJ2-7; D is uncertain. CDR3 length: 12 amino acids. Germline V gene data show CDR1 as LNHDA and CDR2 as SQIVND (reference sequence). Deletions cut 3 bases from V and 3 bases from J, with 6 bases between. This CDR3 is CASSMRDYEQYF. CDR3 nucleotide sequence: TGTGCCAGTAGTATGAGAGACTACGAGCAGTACTTC.

J is TRBJ2-6 and V is TRBV18; D perhaps matches TRBD2 (5 bases). The CDR3 spans 18 residues. Germline CDR1 reads KGHSH; CDR2 reads LQKENI. Trimming removed 2 bases at V and 2 bases at J, with 16 bases between. This chain's CDR3 is CASSPLPVVGAGANVLTF. The CDR3 DNA is TGTGCCAGCTCACCATTACCAGTAGTCGGGGCTGGGGCCAACGTCCTGACTTTC.

The table lists this clonotype with a few counts. The chain employs TRBV11-2 and TRBJ1-4; 11 bases are a match to TRBD1. The CDR3 covers 14 residues. Germline assignment: CDR1 SGHAT and CDR2 FQNNGV. The trim removed 5 bases at V and 8 bases at J, leaving 4 bases unmatched. The CDR3 DNA follows: TGTGCCAGCAGCAAAGGACAGGGGGCGGAAAAACTGTTTTTT. Encoded protein: CASSKGQGAEKLFF.

This clonotype was found many times. The CDR3: CASTSSYEQYF. The CDR3 nucleotides read TGTGCCAGCACGAGCTCCTACGAGCAGTACTTC. The rearrangement joins TRBV6-2 or TRBV6-3 to TRBJ2-7; D call uncertain. The ends were cut back, 7 bases at V and 0 bases at J, with 4 bases in the middle. Per germline, CDR1 MNHEY and CDR2 SVGEGT. There are 11 residues in the CDR3.

V and J are TRBV10-3 and TRBJ2-7, with D perhaps matching TRBD2 (5 bases). The germline V gene encodes CDR1 ENHRY and CDR2 SYGVKD. V lost 8 bases to trimming and J lost 2 bases, with 19 bases between them. CDR3 length: 15 residues. CDR3 protein: CAILDPGVTAYEQYF. The CDR3 coding sequence is TGTGCCATCTTAGATCCCGGGGTTACGGCCTACGAGCAGTACTTC.

This sequence joins TRBV7-9 and TRBJ2-3; D may be TRBD1 (6 bases). The CDR3 covers 17 residues. Trimming took off 1 base at V and 4 bases at J, with 18 bases between the two ends. Germline V gene data show CDR1 as SEHNR and CDR2 as FQNEAQ (reference sequence). CDR3 protein: CASSLVKDSQDPDTQYF. CDR3 DNA sequence: TGTGCCAGCAGCTTAGTAAAGGACAGTCAGGATCCAGATACGCAGTATTTT.

In this sample, this clonotype turned up many times. The CDR3 protein is CASSFSGSYEQYF. CDR3 nucleotide sequence: TGTGCCAGCAGTTTCTCCGGGAGCTACGAGCAGTACTTC. The V gene is TRBV12-3 or TRBV12-4, the J gene TRBJ2-7; TRBD2 is a possible D gene (6 bases). The CDR3 totals 13 residues. Deletions cut 3 bases from V and 3 bases from J, with 9 bases between.

V is TRBV6-5 and J is TRBJ2-3; 7 nucleotides align to TRBD2. J gave up 11 bases and V 2 bases, and 10 bases lay outside the gene matches. Looked up from germline, CDR1 is MNHEY and CDR2 is SVGAGI. This CDR3 has 14 residues. The CDR3 sequence is CASSYPTPSGEQYF. The DNA of the CDR3 is TGTGCCAGCAGTTACCCGACCCCTAGCGGAGAGCAGTATTTT.

The rearrangement joins TRBV7-2 to TRBJ2-2; 8 nucleotides match TRBD1. The CDR3 is 15 amino acids. The V segment lost 10 bases and the J segment 1 base; nucleotides outside the gene matches: 8. Germline CDR1 reads SGHTA; CDR2 reads FQGNSA. CDR3 DNA: TGTGCCACCATCTCCGGGACAGGGAACACCGGGGAGCTGTTTTTT. It yields the protein CATISGTGNTGELFF. The full variable domain, with the rest looked up from reference TRBV7-2 and TRBJ2-2, is GAGVSQSPSNKVTEKGKDVELRCDPISGHTALYWYRQSLGQGLEFLIYFQGNSAPDKSGLPSDRFSAERTGGSVSTLTIQRTQQEDSAVYLCATISGTGNTGELFFGEGSRLTVL.

This clonotype was counted between two and nine times. This chain connects TRBV20-1 to TRBJ1-1; D unclear. The CDR3 sequence is 13 residues long. Germline V gene lookup returns CDR1 DFQATT and CDR2 SNEGSKA (reference sequence). V was pared by 1 base and J by 0 bases, with 6 bases between. The CDR3 spells CSARGGMNTEAFF. The CDR3 coding sequence is TGCAGTGCTAGAGGGGGTATGAACACTGAAGCTTTCTTT.

The chain is built from TRBV7-2 and TRBJ2-7, with 7 bases matching TRBD2. With V trimmed by 2 bases and J by 5 bases, 9 bases remained unmatched. The CDR3 covers 15 residues. Germline CDR1 and CDR2: SGHTA and FQGNSA. The CDR3 DNA sequence: TGTGCCAGCAGCTTAATGGGCGGGAGTGTAAACGAGCAGTACTTC. Amino acids: CASSLMGGSVNEQYF.

V and J are TRBV9 and TRBJ1-4; a weak D match, TRBD1 (5 bases). V was pared by 5 bases and J by 3 bases, with 11 bases between. The V gene's germline CDR1 is SGDLS and CDR2 YYNGEE. This CDR3 has 14 residues. CDR3 protein: CASRAREANEKLFF. The CDR3 nucleotides read TGTGCCAGCAGGGCCAGGGAGGCTAATGAAAAACTGTTTTTT.

In this sample, this clonotype turned up many times. The chain employs TRBV5-1 and TRBJ2-1; D unclear. V was cut by 4 bases and J by 0 bases, with 14 bases left in between. The CDR3 extends over 16 amino acids. Germline V gene data show CDR1 as SGHRS and CDR2 as YFSETQ. This CDR3 is CASSPQADSSYNEQFF. In nucleotides, the CDR3 is TGCGCCAGCAGCCCACAAGCTGATAGCTCCTACAATGAGCAGTTCTTC.

This clonotype was seen only a few times. The chain uses TRBV20-1 and TRBJ2-1; TRBD2 matches at 9 bases. The CDR3 has 14 amino acids. J lost 1 base, V lost 7 bases, and 5 bases had no gene match. Germline V lookup: CDR1 DFQATT, CDR2 SNEGSKA (reference sequence). The CDR3 DNA reads as TGCAGTGGGCGGGAGGGCCGATCCTACAATGAGCAGTTCTTC. Amino acids: CSGREGRSYNEQFF.

This clonotype was seen a handful of times. The chain has TRBV6-2 or TRBV6-3 and TRBJ2-6, with D unresolved. Germline V gene sequence: CDR1 MNHEY, CDR2 SVGEGT. Trimming took off 8 bases at V and 0 bases at J, with 11 bases between the two ends. The CDR3 has 15 residues. This CDR3 reads CASGDRSSGANVLTF. DNA for the CDR3: TGTGCCAGCGGAGACCGGAGCTCTGGGGCCAACGTCCTGACTTTC.

The CDR3 DNA reads as TGTGCCAGCAGCTGGGGCAAGGCGACAGGGGGGAACATTCAGTACTTC. Protein: CASSWGKATGGNIQYF. This chain uses TRBV6-1 with TRBJ2-4, with TRBD1 identical over 9 bases. V was pared by 6 bases and J by 7 bases, with 13 bases of the junction left unmatched. This CDR3 spans 16 amino acids. CDR1 and CDR2 (germline): MNHNS, SASEGT.

This clonotype was counted many times. This chain joins TRBV3-1 and TRBJ2-1; D may be TRBD1 (6 bases). V dropped 3 bases and J dropped 3 bases, with 24 bases sitting between them. There are 19 residues in the CDR3. Germline V gives CDR1 LGHDT, CDR2 YNNKEL (reference sequence). The CDR3 here is CASSHWRTDNRPNYNEQFF. For the CDR3, the DNA is TGTGCCAGCAGCCATTGGAGGACAGACAACAGACCAAACTACAATGAGCAGTTCTTC.

The gene calls are TRBV12-3 or TRBV12-4 and TRBJ2-3, with 7 bases matching TRBD1. The CDR3 extends over 15 amino acids. Germline trimming cut 6 bases from V and 0 bases from J; bases unmatched to any gene: 6. CDR3 bases: TGTGCCAGCAGACCCAGGGGGTTTAGCACAGATACGCAGTATTTT. Its protein is CASRPRGFSTDTQYF.

This clonotype has at least ten counts. CDR3 sequence reads: CASSQDYGGTQTQYF. For the CDR3, the DNA is TGTGCCAGCAGCCAAGATTATGGAGGGACACAGACCCAGTACTTC. The genes are TRBV14 and TRBJ2-5; D may correspond to TRBD1 or TRBD2 (6 bases each). This CDR3 region has 15 residues. Germline assignment: CDR1 SGHDN and CDR2 FVKESK. The V and J ends lost 0 bases and 6 bases respectively, with 14 bases between them.

In this sample, this clonotype turned up a few times. The V call is TRBV12-3 or TRBV12-4, the J call TRBJ2-7; D remains ambiguous. The CDR3 extends over 12 amino acids. Trimming took 2 bases from V and 4 from J, leaving 6 bases between them. Here the CDR3 reads CASSLNQYEQYF. Written as DNA, the CDR3 is TGTGCCAGCAGTTTAAATCAGTACGAGCAGTACTTC.

This clonotype came up many times. The chain combines TRBV12-3 or TRBV12-4 with TRBJ2-5; 8 bases are shared with TRBD1. J gave up 5 bases and V 4 bases, and 6 bases lay outside the gene matches. The CDR3 covers 14 residues. The chain's CDR3 is CASSWTGRSETQYF. CDR3 bases: TGTGCCAGCAGTTGGACAGGGCGGAGCGAGACCCAGTACTTC.